This T cell receptor (beta chain) emerged from a study of T cell responses to AZD1222 COVID-19 vaccine. A note on this clone: Its antigen is not identified.

Study-level points and caveats: Increases in Spike-specific TCR breadth and depth were seen after two AZD1222 doses.

TCRdb's copy holds only in-frame clones and misses some; the assay was immunoSEQ multiplex PCR. In the table there are over 110,000 clones, 85% to 95% of which are singletons. V lost 6 bases and J lost 5; bases outside the gene matches: 9. Germline assignment: CDR1 MDHEN and CDR2 SYDVKM. The CDR3 extends over 14 amino acids. The TCR comes from an adult who had recovered from COVID-19. Source: peripheral blood, taken after recovery from COVID-19. This chain joins TRBV28 and TRBJ1-2, with 7 bases matching TRBD1. The DNA for the CDR3 is TGTGCCAGCAGCGTAGGGGGCGGTAATTATGGCTACACCTTC. It encodes CASSVGGGNYGYTF.